The 2 T cell receptor beta chains below come from one sample, sequenced in a study of blood T cells in healthy people across ages. For the second PCR, which ran for roughly 6 to 12 cycles, a sample-barcoded 5' primer and a J-beta primer mix were used. TCRdb called the 5' RACE reads again in MiXCR, with one record for every CDR3 protein. Of 980,000 or so distinct CDR3 sequences in the sample, 45% to 50% were seen once. The sample taken for sequencing was blood. The receptors were gathered from a man aged 25 to 40 in good health.

This clonotype was observed a few times. The genes are TRBV20-1 and TRBJ2-3, with TRBD2 matching over 7 bases. There are 14 residues in the CDR3. CDR1 and CDR2 from the germline V gene are DFQATT and SNEGSKA (reference sequence). V shed 4 bases, J shed 6 bases, and the junction held 10 bases outside the gene matches. CDR3 in amino acids: CSATHPSGGDTQYF. Written as DNA, the CDR3 is TGCAGTGCTACGCATCCTAGCGGTGGGGATACGCAGTATTTT.

This clonotype occurred many times. The chain is built from TRBV5-4 and TRBJ1-2; 11 bases are shared with TRBD1. The CDR3 spans 13 residues. V lost 7 bases to trimming and J lost 7 bases; unmatched junction nucleotides: 6. The germline V gene encodes CDR1 SGHNT and CDR2 YYREEE (reference sequence). CDR3 sequence: CASRPGTGGGYTF. The CDR3 region has the DNA TGTGCCAGCCGTCCCGGGACAGGGGGTGGCTACACCTTC. Supplemented by reference TRBV5-4 and TRBJ1-2, the full variable domain reads ETGVTQSPTHLIKTRGQQVTLRCSSQSGHNTVSWYQQALGQGPQFIFQYYREEENGRGNFPPRFSGLQFPNYSSELNVNALELDDSALYLCASRPGTGGGYTFGSGTRLTVV.